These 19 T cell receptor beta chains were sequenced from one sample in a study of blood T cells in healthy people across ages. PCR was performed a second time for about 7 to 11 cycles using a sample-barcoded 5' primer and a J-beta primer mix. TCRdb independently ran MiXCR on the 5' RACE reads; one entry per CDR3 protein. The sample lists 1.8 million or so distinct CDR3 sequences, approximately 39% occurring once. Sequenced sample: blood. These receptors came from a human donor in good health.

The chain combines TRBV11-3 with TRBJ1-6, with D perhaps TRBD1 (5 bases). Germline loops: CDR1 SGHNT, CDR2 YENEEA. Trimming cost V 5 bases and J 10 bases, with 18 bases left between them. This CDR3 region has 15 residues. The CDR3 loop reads CASSLQGTSGSPLHF. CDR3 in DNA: TGTGCCAGCAGCCTCCAAGGGACCTCAGGGTCACCCCTCCACTTT.

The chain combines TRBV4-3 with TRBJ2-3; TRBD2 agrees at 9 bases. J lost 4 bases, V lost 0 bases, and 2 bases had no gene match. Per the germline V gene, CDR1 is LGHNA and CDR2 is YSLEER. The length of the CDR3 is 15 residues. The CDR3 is CASSQESGGSDTQYF. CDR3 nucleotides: TGCGCCAGCAGCCAAGAAAGCGGGGGGTCAGATACGCAGTATTTT.

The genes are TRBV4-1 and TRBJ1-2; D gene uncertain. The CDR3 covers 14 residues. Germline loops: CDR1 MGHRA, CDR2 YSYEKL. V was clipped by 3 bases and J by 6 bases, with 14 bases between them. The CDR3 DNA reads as TGCGCCAGCAGCCAGAGGACGTGGGGTGATGGCTACACCTTC. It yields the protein CASSQRTWGDGYTF.

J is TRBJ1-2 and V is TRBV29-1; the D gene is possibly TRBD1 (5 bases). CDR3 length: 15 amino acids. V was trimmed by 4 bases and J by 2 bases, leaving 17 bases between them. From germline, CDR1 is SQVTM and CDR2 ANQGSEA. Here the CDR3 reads CSVGPRQSPNYGYTF. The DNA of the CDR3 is TGCAGCGTTGGACCCCGACAGTCCCCAAACTATGGCTACACCTTC.

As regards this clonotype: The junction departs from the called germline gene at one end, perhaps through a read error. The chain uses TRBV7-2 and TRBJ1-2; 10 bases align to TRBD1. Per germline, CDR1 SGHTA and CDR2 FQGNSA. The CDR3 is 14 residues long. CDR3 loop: CASSLEGQGSDYTF. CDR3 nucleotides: TGCGCCAGCAGCTTAGAGGGACAGGGGAGTGACTACACCTTC. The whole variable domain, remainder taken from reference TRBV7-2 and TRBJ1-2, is GAGVSQSPSNKVTEKGKDVELRCDPISGHTALYWYRQSLGQGLEFLIYFQGNSAPDKSGLPSDRFSAERTGGSVSTLTIQRTQQEDSAVYLCASSLEGQGSDYTFGSGTRLTVV.

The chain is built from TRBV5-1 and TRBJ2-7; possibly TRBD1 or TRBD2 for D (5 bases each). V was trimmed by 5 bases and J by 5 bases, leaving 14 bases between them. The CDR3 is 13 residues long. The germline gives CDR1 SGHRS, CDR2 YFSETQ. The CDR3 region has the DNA TGCGCCAGCAGGAAGGACAAGGGACACGAGCAGTACTTC. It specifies CASRKDKGHEQYF. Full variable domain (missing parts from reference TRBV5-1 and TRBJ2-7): KAGVTQTPRYLIKTRGQQVTLSCSPISGHRSVSWYQQTPGQGLQFLFEYFSETQRNKGNFPGRFSGRQFSNSRSEMNVSTLELGDSALYLCASRKDKGHEQYFGPGTRLTVT.

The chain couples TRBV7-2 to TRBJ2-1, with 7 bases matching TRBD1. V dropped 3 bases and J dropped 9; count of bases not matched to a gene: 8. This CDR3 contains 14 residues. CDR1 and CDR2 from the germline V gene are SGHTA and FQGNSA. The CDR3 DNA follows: TGTGCCAGCAGCTTTAATGACAGGGTGAGTGAGCAGTTCTTC. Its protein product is CASSFNDRVSEQFF.

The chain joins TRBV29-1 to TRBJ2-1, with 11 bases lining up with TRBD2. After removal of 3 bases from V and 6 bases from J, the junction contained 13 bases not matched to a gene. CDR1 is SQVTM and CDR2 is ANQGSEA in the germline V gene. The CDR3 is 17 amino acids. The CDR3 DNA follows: TGCAGCGTTGATTTAGCGGGAGGGTTTAAGTCCGGCAATGAGCAGTTCTTC. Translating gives CSVDLAGGFKSGNEQFF.

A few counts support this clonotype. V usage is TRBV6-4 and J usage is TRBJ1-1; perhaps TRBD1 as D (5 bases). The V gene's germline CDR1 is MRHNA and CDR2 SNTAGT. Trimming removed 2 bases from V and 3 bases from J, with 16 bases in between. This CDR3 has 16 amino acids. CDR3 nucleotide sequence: TGTGCCAGCAGTGACGTGGGACGGAGCGTCTACACTGAAGCTTTCTTT. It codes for CASSDVGRSVYTEAFF.

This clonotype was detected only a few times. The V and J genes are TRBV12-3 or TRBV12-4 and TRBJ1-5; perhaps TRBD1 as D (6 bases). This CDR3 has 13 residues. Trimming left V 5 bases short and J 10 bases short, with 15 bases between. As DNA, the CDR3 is TGTGCCAGCAGTCAGGACAGTCGCGGCCCCCAGCATTTT. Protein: CASSQDSRGPQHF.

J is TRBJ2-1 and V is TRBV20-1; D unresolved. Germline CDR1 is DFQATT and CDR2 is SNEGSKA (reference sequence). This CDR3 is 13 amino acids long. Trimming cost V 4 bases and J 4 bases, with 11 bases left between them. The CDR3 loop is CSAKALGYNEQFF. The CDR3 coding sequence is TGCAGTGCTAAGGCGTTAGGGTACAATGAGCAGTTCTTC.

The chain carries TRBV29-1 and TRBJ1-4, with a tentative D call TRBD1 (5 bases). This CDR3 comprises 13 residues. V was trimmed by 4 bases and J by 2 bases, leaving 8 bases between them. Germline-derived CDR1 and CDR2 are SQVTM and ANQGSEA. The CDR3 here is CSVGGVTNEKLFF. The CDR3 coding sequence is TGCAGCGTTGGGGGGGTGACTAATGAAAAACTGTTTTTT.

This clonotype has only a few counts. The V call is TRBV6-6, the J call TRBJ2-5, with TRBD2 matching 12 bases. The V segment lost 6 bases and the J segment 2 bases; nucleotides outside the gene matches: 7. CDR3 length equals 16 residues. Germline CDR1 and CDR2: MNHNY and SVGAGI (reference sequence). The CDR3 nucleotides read TGTGCCAGCAGACGAACCGGGACTAGCGGGCAAGAGACCCAGTACTTC. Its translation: CASRRTGTSGQETQYF.

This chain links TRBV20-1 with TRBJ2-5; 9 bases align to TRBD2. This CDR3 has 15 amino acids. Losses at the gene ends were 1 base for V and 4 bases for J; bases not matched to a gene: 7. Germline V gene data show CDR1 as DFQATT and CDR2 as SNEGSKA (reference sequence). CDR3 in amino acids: CSARAGTSIRETQYF. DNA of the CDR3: TGCAGTGCTAGAGCCGGGACTAGCATTCGAGAGACCCAGTACTTC.

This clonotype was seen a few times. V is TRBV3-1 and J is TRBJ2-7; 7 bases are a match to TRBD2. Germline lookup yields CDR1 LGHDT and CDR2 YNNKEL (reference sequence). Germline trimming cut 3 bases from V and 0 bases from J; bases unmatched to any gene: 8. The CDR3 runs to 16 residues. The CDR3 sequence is CASSQMGSGDSYEQYF. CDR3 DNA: TGTGCCAGCAGCCAGATGGGGAGCGGGGACTCCTACGAGCAGTACTTC.

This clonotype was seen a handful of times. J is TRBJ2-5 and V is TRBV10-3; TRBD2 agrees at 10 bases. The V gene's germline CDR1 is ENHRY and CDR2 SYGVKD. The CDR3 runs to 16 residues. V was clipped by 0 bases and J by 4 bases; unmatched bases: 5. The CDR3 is CAISESQLAGRETQYF. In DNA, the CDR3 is TGTGCCATCAGTGAGTCGCAACTAGCGGGAAGAGAGACCCAGTACTTC.

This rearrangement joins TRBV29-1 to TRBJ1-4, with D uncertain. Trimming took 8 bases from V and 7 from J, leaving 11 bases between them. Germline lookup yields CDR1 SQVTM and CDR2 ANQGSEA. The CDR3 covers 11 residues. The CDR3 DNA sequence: TGCAGCTCCCAAGAGAGTGAAAAACTGTTTTTT. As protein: CSSQESEKLFF.

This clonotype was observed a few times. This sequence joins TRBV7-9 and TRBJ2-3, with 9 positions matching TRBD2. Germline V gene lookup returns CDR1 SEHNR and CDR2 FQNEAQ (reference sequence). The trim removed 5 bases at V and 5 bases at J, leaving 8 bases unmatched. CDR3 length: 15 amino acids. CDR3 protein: CASSPAGGGVDTQYF. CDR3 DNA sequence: TGTGCCAGCAGCCCCGCTGGCGGGGGGGTAGATACGCAGTATTTT.

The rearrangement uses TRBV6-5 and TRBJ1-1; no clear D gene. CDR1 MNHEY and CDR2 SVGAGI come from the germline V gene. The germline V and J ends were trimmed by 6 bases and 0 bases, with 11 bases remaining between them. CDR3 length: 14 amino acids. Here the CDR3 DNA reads TGTGCCAGCAGCGCACTTACCATGAACACTGAAGCTTTCTTT. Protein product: CASSALTMNTEAFF.